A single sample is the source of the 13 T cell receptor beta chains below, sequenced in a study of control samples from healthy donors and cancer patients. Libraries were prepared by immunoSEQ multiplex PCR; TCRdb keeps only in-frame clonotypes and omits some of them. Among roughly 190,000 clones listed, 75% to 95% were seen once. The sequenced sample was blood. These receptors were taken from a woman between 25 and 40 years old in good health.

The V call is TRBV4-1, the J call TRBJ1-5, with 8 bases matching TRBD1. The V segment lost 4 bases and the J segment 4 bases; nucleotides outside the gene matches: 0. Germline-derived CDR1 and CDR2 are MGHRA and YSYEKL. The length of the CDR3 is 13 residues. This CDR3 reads CASSRDRNQPQHF. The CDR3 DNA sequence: TGCGCCAGCAGCCGGGACAGGAATCAGCCCCAGCATTTT.

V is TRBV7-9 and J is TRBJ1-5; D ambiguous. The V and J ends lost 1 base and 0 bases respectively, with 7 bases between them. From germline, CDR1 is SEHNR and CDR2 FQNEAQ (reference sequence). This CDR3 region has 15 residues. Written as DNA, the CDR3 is TGTGCCAGCAGCTTAGGTGGCGGTAGCAATCAGCCCCAGCATTTT. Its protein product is CASSLGGGSNQPQHF.

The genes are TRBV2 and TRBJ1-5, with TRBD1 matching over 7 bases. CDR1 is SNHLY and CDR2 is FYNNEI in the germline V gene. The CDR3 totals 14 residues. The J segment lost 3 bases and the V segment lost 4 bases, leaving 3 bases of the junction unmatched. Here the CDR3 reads CASSVQGNNQPQHF. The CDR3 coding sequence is TGTGCCAGCAGTGTACAGGGGAACAATCAGCCCCAGCATTTT.

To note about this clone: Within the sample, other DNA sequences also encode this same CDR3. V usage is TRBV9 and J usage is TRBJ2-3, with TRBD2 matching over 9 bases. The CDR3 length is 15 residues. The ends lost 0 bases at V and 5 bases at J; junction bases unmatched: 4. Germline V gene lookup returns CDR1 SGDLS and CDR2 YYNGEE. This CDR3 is CASSVAAGGEDTQYF. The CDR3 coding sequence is TGTGCCAGCAGCGTAGCTGCGGGAGGGGAAGATACGCAGTATTTT.

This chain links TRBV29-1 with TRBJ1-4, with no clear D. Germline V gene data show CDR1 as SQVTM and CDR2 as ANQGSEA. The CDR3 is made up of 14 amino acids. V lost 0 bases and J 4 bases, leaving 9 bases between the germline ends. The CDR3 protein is CSVEEGAGNEKLFF. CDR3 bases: TGCAGCGTTGAAGAGGGAGCGGGTAATGAAAAACTGTTTTTT.

DNA for the CDR3: TGTGCCAGCAGCTTCTACAATGAGCAGTTCTTC. It translates to CASSFYNEQFF. This chain connects TRBV11-3 to TRBJ2-1; D not certain. V lost 3 bases and J 3 bases, leaving 0 bases between the germline ends. Per germline, CDR1 SGHNT and CDR2 YENEEA. The CDR3 runs to 11 residues.

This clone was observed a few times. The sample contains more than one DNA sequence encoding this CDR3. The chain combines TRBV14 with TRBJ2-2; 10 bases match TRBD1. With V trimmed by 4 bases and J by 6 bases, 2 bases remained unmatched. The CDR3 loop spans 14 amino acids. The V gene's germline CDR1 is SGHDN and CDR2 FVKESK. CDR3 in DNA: TGTGCCAGCAGCCGGGACAGGGGCCCCGGGGAGCTGTTTTTT. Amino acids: CASSRDRGPGELFF.

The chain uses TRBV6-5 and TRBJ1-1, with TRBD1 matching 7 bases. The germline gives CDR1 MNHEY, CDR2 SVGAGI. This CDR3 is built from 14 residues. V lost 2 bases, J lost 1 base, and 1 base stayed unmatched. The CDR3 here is CASSYRTGNTEAFF. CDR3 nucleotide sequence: TGTGCCAGCAGTTACCGGACAGGGAACACTGAAGCTTTCTTT.

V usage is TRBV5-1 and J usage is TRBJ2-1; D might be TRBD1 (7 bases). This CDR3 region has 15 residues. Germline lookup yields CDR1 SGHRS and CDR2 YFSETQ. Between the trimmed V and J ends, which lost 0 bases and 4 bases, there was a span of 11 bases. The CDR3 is CASSLAQGGYNEQFF. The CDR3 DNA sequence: TGCGCCAGCAGCTTGGCGCAGGGGGGTTACAATGAGCAGTTCTTC.

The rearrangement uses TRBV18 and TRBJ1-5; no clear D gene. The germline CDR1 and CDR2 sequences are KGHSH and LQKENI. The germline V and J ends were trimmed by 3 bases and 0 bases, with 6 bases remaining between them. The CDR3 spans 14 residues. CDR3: CASSPADSNQPQHF. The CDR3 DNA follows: TGTGCCAGCTCACCGGCAGATAGCAATCAGCCCCAGCATTTT. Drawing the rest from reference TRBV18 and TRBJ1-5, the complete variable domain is NAGVMQNPRHLVRRRGQEARLRCSPMKGHSHVYWYRQLPEEGLKFMVYLQKENIIDESGMPKERFSAEFPKEGPSILRIQQVVRGDSAAYFCASSPADSNQPQHFGDGTRLSIL.

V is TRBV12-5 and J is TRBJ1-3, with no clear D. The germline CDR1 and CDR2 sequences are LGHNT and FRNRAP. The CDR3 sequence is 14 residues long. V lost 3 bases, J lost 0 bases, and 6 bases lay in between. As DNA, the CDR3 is TGTGCTAGTGGTTTCGAGGGCTCTGGAAACACCATATATTTT. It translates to CASGFEGSGNTIYF.

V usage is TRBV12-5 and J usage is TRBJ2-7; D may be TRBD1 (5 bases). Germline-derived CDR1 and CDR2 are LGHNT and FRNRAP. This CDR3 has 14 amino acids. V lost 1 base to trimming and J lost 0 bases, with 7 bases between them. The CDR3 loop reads CASGLDRSSYEQYF. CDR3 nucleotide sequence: TGTGCTAGTGGTTTGGACAGGAGCTCCTACGAGCAGTACTTC.

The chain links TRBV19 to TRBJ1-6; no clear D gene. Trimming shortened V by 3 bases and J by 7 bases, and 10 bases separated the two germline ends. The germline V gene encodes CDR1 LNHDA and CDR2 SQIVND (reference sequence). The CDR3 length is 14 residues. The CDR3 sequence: CASSIGLRNSPLHF. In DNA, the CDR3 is TGTGCCAGTAGTATCGGGCTAAGAAATTCACCCCTCCACTTT. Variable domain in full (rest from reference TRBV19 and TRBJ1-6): DGGITQSPKYLFRKEGQNVTLSCEQNLNHDAMYWYRQDPGQGLRLIYYSQIVNDFQKGDIAEGYSVSREKKESFPLTVTSAQKNPTAFYLCASSIGLRNSPLHFGNGTRLTVT.